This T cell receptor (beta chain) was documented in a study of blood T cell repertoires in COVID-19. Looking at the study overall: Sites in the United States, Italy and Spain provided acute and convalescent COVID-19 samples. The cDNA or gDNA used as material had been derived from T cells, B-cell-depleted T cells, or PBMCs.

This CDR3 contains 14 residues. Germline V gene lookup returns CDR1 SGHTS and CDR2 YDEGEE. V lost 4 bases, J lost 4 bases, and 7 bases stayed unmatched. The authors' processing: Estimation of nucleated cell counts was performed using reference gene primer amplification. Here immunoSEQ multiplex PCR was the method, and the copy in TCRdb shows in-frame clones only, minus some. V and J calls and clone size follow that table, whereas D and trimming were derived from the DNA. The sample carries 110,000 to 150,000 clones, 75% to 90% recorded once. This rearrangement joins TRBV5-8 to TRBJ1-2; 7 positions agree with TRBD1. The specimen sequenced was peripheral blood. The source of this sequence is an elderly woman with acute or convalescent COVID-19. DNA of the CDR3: TGTGCCAGCAGCCCGACAGGGTTTGGCTATGGCTACACCTTC. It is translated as CASSPTGFGYGYTF.